Listed here are 28 T cell receptor beta chains from one sample, sequenced in a study of control samples from healthy donors and cancer patients. This table comes from immunoSEQ multiplex PCR, and its TCRdb copy is limited to in-frame clones, with some not included. The sample holds 35,000 to 55,000 clones, around 75% seen once. Sequencing input: formalin-fixed, paraffin-embedded tissue. The receptors were sampled from a male donor with melanoma.

V and J are TRBV7-6 and TRBJ2-4, with TRBD2 matching 7 bases. From germline, CDR1 is SGHVS and CDR2 FNYEAQ. CDR3 size: 16 residues. J lost 6 bases, V lost 5 bases, and 13 bases had no gene match. CDR3: CASSPNLSGGRNIQYF. CDR3 in DNA: TGTGCCAGCAGCCCCAATCTCTCGGGAGGAAGAAACATTCAGTACTTC.

CDR3 protein: CASMAHRDLGTEAFF. Written as DNA, the CDR3 is TGTGCCAGCATGGCGCACAGGGATTTAGGGACTGAAGCTTTCTTT. This sequence joins TRBV25-1 and TRBJ1-1; a weak D match, TRBD1 (6 bases). This CDR3 comprises 15 residues. V lost 7 bases and J 5 bases, leaving 20 bases between the germline ends. Germline CDR1 and CDR2: MGHDK and SYGVNS.

This clone showed up just a few times. The J gene is TRBJ1-4, the V gene TRBV6-5; D is perhaps TRBD1 (6 bases). The CDR3 has 15 residues. CDR1 and CDR2 (germline): MNHEY, SVGAGI. The V and J ends lost 8 bases and 8 bases respectively, with 21 bases between them. This chain's CDR3 is CASETGGAGGEKLFF. CDR3 sequence (DNA): TGTGCCAGCGAAACCGGTGGGGCTGGGGGCGAAAAACTGTTTTTT.

In its sample, this clone was seen once. The chain combines TRBV2 with TRBJ1-5; no definite D call. V lost 8 bases and J 0 bases, leaving 8 bases between the germline ends. The CDR3 covers 13 residues. The germline CDR1 and CDR2 sequences are SNHLY and FYNNEI. The CDR3 reads CASAVNSNQPQHF. CDR3 nucleotide sequence: TGTGCCAGCGCGGTCAATAGCAATCAGCCCCAGCATTTT.

The chain uses TRBV2 and TRBJ2-3, with 10 bases lining up with TRBD2. Germline V gives CDR1 SNHLY, CDR2 FYNNEI. This CDR3 region has 16 residues. J lost 4 bases, V lost 3 bases, and 7 bases had no gene match. The CDR3 loop reads CASSEKTSGIADTQYF. CDR3 DNA: TGTGCCAGCAGTGAGAAAACTAGCGGGATAGCAGATACGCAGTATTTT.

This clone is a singleton in its sample. The chain links TRBV28 to TRBJ2-1; D gene unclear. With 6 bases removed from V and 7 bases from J, the gap between germline ends came to 4 bases. The CDR3 covers 10 residues. The germline CDR1 and CDR2 sequences are MDHEN and SYDVKM. CDR3: CASRSNEQFF. The CDR3 DNA sequence: TGTGCCAGCAGGAGTAATGAGCAGTTCTTC.

This clone was detected once. This chain joins TRBV7-2 and TRBJ2-7; 15 bases fit TRBD2. Germline V gives CDR1 SGHTA, CDR2 FQGNSA. CDR3 length equals 19 residues. J was trimmed by 0 bases and V by 5 bases; bases with no gene match: 11. The DNA of the CDR3 is TGTGCCAGCAGCAATCAGGGGACTAGCGGGAGGTCGAGCTCCTACGAGCAGTACTTC. Its translation: CASSNQGTSGRSSSYEQYF.

The J gene is TRBJ1-1, the V gene TRBV5-5, with 7 bases lining up with TRBD1. The J segment lost 0 bases and the V segment lost 4 bases, leaving 9 bases of the junction unmatched. The germline CDR1 and CDR2 sequences are SGHKS and YYEKEE (reference sequence). The length of the CDR3 is 16 residues. For the CDR3, the DNA is TGTGCCAGCAGCCCACGGGACAGCCTTATGAACACTGAAGCTTTCTTT. This gives the protein CASSPRDSLMNTEAFF.

The chain links TRBV10-1 to TRBJ2-3, with D possibly called TRBD1 or TRBD2 (5 bases each). The V and J ends lost 5 bases and 1 base respectively, with 25 bases between them. Germline loops: CDR1 WNHNN, CDR2 SYGVQD (reference sequence). The CDR3 runs 19 residues. CDR3 nucleotides: TGCGCCAGCAGTCCCCGGGGACCGCTATTCGAAAAGGGCACAGATACGCAGTATTTT. This encodes CASSPRGPLFEKGTDTQYF.

The rearrangement links TRBV5-1 to TRBJ2-5; TRBD2 is a possible D gene (6 bases). Germline V gene sequence: CDR1 SGHRS, CDR2 YFSETQ. V lost 3 bases, J lost 4 bases, and 25 bases lay in between. This CDR3 has 18 residues. Written as DNA, the CDR3 is TGCGCCAGCAGCTGGGTCCCTTTTGAGGCGGGACTGGGAGAGACCCAGTACTTC. As protein: CASSWVPFEAGLGETQYF.

The chain carries TRBV19 and TRBJ2-1; 14 positions agree with TRBD2. Germline lookup yields CDR1 LNHDA and CDR2 SQIVND (reference sequence). The CDR3 totals 19 residues. With V trimmed by 10 bases and J by 3 bases, 17 bases remained unmatched. Here the CDR3 reads CAIGRGRLAGGPGYNEQFF. The CDR3 DNA follows: TGTGCCATAGGAAGAGGAAGACTAGCGGGAGGGCCGGGCTACAATGAGCAGTTCTTC.

The chain combines TRBV18 with TRBJ2-7; 10 nucleotides align to TRBD2. Germline V gene data show CDR1 as KGHSH and CDR2 as LQKENI. Germline trimming cut 0 bases from V and 9 bases from J; bases unmatched to any gene: 11. CDR3 length: 16 residues. CDR3 loop: CASSPPEAGGPLRQYF. CDR3 nucleotide sequence: TGTGCCAGCTCACCACCCGAAGCGGGAGGGCCTTTACGGCAGTACTTC.

The CDR3 nucleotides are TGTGCCAGCAGCTCCCCGACAGGGAGAAGGCCGAACACTGAAGCTTTCTTT. Protein sequence: CASSSPTGRRPNTEAFF. The chain employs TRBV13 and TRBJ1-1; 7 bases are shared with TRBD1. The CDR3 runs 17 residues. The germline V gene encodes CDR1 PRHDT and CDR2 FYEKMQ (reference sequence). Germline trimming cut 4 bases from V and 1 base from J; bases unmatched to any gene: 12.

The genes are TRBV21-1 and TRBJ1-1; whether TRBD1, the table's D call, matches the DNA was not checked. TRBV21-1 is a documented pseudogene. The CDR3 contains 15 residues. CDR3 nucleotide sequence: TGTGCCAGACGAGGACAGAATAACATGAACACTGAAGCTTTCTTT. Translated, it gives CARRGQNNMNTEAFF.

CDR3 region: CSVFGLVAGELFF. In DNA form, the CDR3 reads TGCAGCGTTTTCGGGCTGGTGGCCGGGGAGCTGTTTTTT. V usage is TRBV29-1 and J usage is TRBJ2-2; D not certain. The CDR3 is 13 amino acids. CDR1 SQVTM and CDR2 ANQGSEA come from the germline V gene. The germline V and J ends were trimmed by 5 bases and 6 bases, with 13 bases remaining between them.

This clone has a count of ten or more. The V gene is TRBV2, the J gene TRBJ1-6, with unresolved D. The germline CDR1 and CDR2 sequences are SNHLY and FYNNEI. The ends were cut back, 5 bases at V and 12 bases at J, with 14 bases in the middle. CDR3 length: 13 residues. The CDR3 DNA follows: TGTGCCAGCAGTAAAAGCTTACAGATACCCCTCCACTTT. Translation: CASSKSLQIPLHF.

The rearrangement joins TRBV6-5 to TRBJ2-2, with D perhaps matching TRBD1 (6 bases). This CDR3 is built from 14 residues. Between the trimmed V and J ends, which lost 9 bases and 6 bases, there was a span of 17 bases. Germline CDR1 MNHEY, CDR2 SVGAGI. DNA for the CDR3: TGTGCCAGTGAGGACTTAGGGGGTGCCGGGGAGCTGTTTTTT. Translation gives CASEDLGGAGELFF.

The chain couples TRBV2 to TRBJ2-1; D may be TRBD1 (6 bases). Trimming cost V 4 bases and J 5 bases, with 12 bases left between them. This CDR3 comprises 14 residues. Germline V gives CDR1 SNHLY, CDR2 FYNNEI. CDR3 sequence reads: CASSGEQGNNEQFF. The CDR3 DNA reads as TGTGCCAGCAGTGGAGAACAGGGAAACAATGAGCAGTTCTTC.

J is TRBJ1-1 and V is TRBV6-5; no clear D gene. CDR3 length equals 12 residues. With 7 bases removed from V and 6 bases from J, the gap between germline ends came to 12 bases. Per the germline V gene, CDR1 is MNHEY and CDR2 is SVGAGI. This CDR3 is CASKTLYSEAFF. CDR3 nucleotide sequence: TGTGCCAGCAAGACCCTGTACTCTGAAGCTTTCTTT.

This chain links TRBV3-1 (or the pseudogene TRBV3-2) with TRBJ2-7; D is unclear. Germline-derived CDR1 and CDR2 are LGHDT and YNNKEL (reference sequence). This CDR3 is 15 amino acids long. Trimming took 1 base from V and 0 from J, leaving 10 bases between them. This CDR3 reads CASSQGQSLSYEQYF. DNA for the CDR3: TGTGCCAGCAGCCAAGGCCAGTCGCTCTCCTACGAGCAGTACTTC.

The gene calls are TRBV10-3 and TRBJ2-7, with a possible D match to TRBD2 (6 bases). This CDR3 has 13 amino acids. The V end was cut by 8 bases, the J end by 3 bases, with 14 bases between. In germline, CDR1 is ENHRY, CDR2 SYGVKD. CDR3 region: CAIGGGTLYEQYF. The CDR3 DNA reads TGTGCCATCGGTGGGGGGACCCTCTACGAGCAGTACTTC.

The chain recombines TRBV19 with TRBJ1-2; D is ambiguous. Germline CDR1 reads LNHDA; CDR2 reads SQIVND (reference sequence). The ends were cut back, 2 bases at V and 0 bases at J, with 10 bases in the middle. The CDR3 extends over 15 amino acids. CDR3 in amino acids: CASSIQHGPNYGYTF. In DNA form, the CDR3 reads TGTGCCAGTAGTATACAGCACGGACCTAACTATGGCTACACCTTC. The full variable domain, with the rest looked up from reference TRBV19 and TRBJ1-2, is DGGITQSPKYLFRKEGQNVTLSCEQNLNHDAMYWYRQDPGQGLRLIYYSQIVNDFQKGDIAEGYSVSREKKESFPLTVTSAQKNPTAFYLCASSIQHGPNYGYTFGSGTRLTVV.

This chain uses TRBV20-1 with TRBJ2-7; the D is unclear. The germline V and J ends were trimmed by 5 bases and 9 bases, with 14 bases remaining between them. CDR3 size: 11 residues. Germline V gene sequence: CDR1 DFQATT, CDR2 SNEGSKA (reference sequence). Here the CDR3 reads CSAFLRTGQYF. CDR3 nucleotide sequence: TGCAGTGCTTTCTTACGAACCGGGCAGTACTTC.

V gene TRBV7-2 combines with J gene TRBJ2-7; no definite D call. There are 12 residues in the CDR3. Trimming removed 5 bases from V and 7 bases from J, with 12 bases in between. Germline V gives CDR1 SGHTA, CDR2 FQGNSA. CDR3 amino acids: CASSQGPQEQYF. The DNA for the CDR3 is TGTGCCAGCAGCCAAGGACCCCAGGAGCAGTACTTC.

The chain has TRBV6-5 and TRBJ2-1; D gene unclear. Deletions cut 2 bases from V and 10 bases from J, with 18 bases between. The CDR3 contains 15 residues. Germline values: CDR1 MNHEY, CDR2 SVGAGI. The DNA of the CDR3 is TGTGCCAGCAGTTACGAGTATCGGGCGGCGTCGGAGCAGTTCTTC. It is translated as CASSYEYRAASEQFF.

This chain connects TRBV25-1 to TRBJ2-3; D may match TRBD1 or TRBD2 (7 bases each). Per the germline V gene, CDR1 is MGHDK and CDR2 is SYGVNS. The ends were cut back, 6 bases at V and 4 bases at J, with 17 bases in the middle. This CDR3 has 15 amino acids. The CDR3 DNA reads as TGTGCCAGCAGAGTAGGGGGCGGGGGCGCAGATACGCAGTATTTT. Encoded protein: CASRVGGGGADTQYF.

V is TRBV3-1 (or the pseudogene TRBV3-2) and J is TRBJ2-1; 7 bases align to TRBD2. V shed 1 base, J shed 0 bases, and the junction held 3 bases outside the gene matches. The CDR3 sequence is 16 residues long. Germline CDR1 reads LGHDT; CDR2 reads YNNKEL (reference sequence). The CDR3 spells CASSQGAGLSYNEQFF. DNA of the CDR3: TGTGCCAGCAGCCAAGGAGCGGGACTCTCCTACAATGAGCAGTTCTTC.

The chain recombines TRBV27 with TRBJ1-2; D perhaps matches TRBD1 (6 bases). This CDR3 has 13 amino acids. V was cut by 7 bases and J by 4 bases, with 13 bases left in between. Germline CDR1 reads MNHEY; CDR2 reads SMNVEV (reference sequence). The CDR3 bases are TGTGCCAGCAAACAGGGAGTTGGCTATGGCTACACCTTC. Translating gives CASKQGVGYGYTF.